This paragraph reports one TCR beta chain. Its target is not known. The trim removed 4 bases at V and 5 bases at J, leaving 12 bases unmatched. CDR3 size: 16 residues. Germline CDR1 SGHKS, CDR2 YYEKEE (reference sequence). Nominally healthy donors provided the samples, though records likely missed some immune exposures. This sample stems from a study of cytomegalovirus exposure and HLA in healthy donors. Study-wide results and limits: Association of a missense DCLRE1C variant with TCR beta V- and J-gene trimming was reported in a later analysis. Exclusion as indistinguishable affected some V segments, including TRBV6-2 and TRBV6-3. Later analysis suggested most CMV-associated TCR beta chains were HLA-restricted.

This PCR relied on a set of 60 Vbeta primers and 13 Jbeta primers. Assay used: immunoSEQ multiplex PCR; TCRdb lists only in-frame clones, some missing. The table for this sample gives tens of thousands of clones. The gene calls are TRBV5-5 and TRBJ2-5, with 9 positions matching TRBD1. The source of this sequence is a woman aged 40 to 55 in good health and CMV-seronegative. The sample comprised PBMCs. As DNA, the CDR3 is TGTGCCAGCAGCCTCCGGGACAGGGTAAAGTTGGAGACCCAGTACTTC. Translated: CASSLRDRVKLETQYF. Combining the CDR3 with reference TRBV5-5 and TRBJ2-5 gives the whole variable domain DAGVTQSPTHLIKTRGQQVTLRCSPISGHKSVSWYQQVLGQGPQFIFQYYEKEERGRGNFPDRFSARQFPNYSSELNVNALLLGDSALYLCASSLRDRVKLETQYFGPGTRLLVL.